Listed here are 6 T cell receptor beta chains from one sample, sequenced in a study of T-cell memory formation after mild COVID-19. A single record per CDR3 protein comes from TCRdb applying MiXCR to the 5' RACE reads. In the table there are some 300,000 distinct CDR3 sequences, more than 20% of which are singletons. Input material: PBMCs or a T cell subset sorted from them (not recorded which). The receptors were gathered from a man aged 18 to 29 who had mild COVID-19 (a few samples of this study predate the infection). Cell type and time point are not known.

For this clonotype: One end of the junction varies from germline; a read error may be responsible. The chain couples TRBV7-7 to TRBJ2-1; 7 bases align to TRBD2. Germline V lookup: CDR1 SSHAT, CDR2 FNYEAQ (reference sequence). The CDR3 has 14 residues. CDR3 in amino acids: CASSLAGADNEQFF. The CDR3 DNA is TGTGCTAGCAGCTTAGCGGGCGCGGACAATGAGCAGTTCTTC.

This clonotype was observed many times. V is TRBV2 and J is TRBJ2-1, with D perhaps matching TRBD1 (6 bases). The germline V and J ends were trimmed by 11 bases and 9 bases, with 17 bases remaining between them. CDR1 and CDR2 from the germline V gene are SNHLY and FYNNEI. CDR3 size: 12 residues. Here the CDR3 DNA reads TGTGCCGGCCGGCCCCAGGGGCCTGAGCAGTTCTTC. It translates to CAGRPQGPEQFF. The variable domain in full, completed from reference TRBV2 and TRBJ2-1, reads EPEVTQTPSHQVTQMGQEVILRCVPISNHLYFYWYRQILGQKVEFLVSFYNNEISEKSEIFDDQFSVERPDGSNFTLKIRSTKLEDSAMYFCAGRPQGPEQFFGPGTRLTVL.

The chain is built from TRBV7-3 and TRBJ2-1; 8 bases are a match to TRBD1. The CDR3 totals 14 residues. Germline CDR1 is SGHTA and CDR2 is FQGTGA. Germline trimming cut 2 bases from V and 7 bases from J; bases unmatched to any gene: 4. The CDR3 DNA reads as TGTGCCAGCAGCTTATGGGACAGGACAAATGAGCAGTTCTTC. Its protein is CASSLWDRTNEQFF.

There are many counts of this clonotype. The rearrangement joins TRBV7-9 to TRBJ2-5; 8 bases are shared with TRBD1. This CDR3 is 15 amino acids long. V was clipped by 2 bases and J by 4 bases; unmatched bases: 6. CDR1 SEHNR and CDR2 FQNEAQ come from the germline V gene (reference sequence). The CDR3 region has the DNA TGTGCCAGCAGCTTACCCAGGGGGCCGGGAGAGACCCAGTACTTC. Amino acids: CASSLPRGPGETQYF.

This clonotype came up a few times. V usage is TRBV6-5 and J usage is TRBJ2-7, with D possibly matching TRBD1 (5 bases). Germline CDR1 and CDR2: MNHEY and SVGAGI. The CDR3 sequence is 15 residues long. V was pared by 0 bases and J by 3 bases, with 12 bases between. The CDR3 loop is CASSYSPGPLYEQYF. CDR3 nucleotide sequence: TGTGCCAGCAGTTACTCACCAGGGCCCCTCTACGAGCAGTACTTC.

This clonotype was counted ten times or more. The gene calls are TRBV20-1 and TRBJ2-6, with D possibly being TRBD1 (6 bases). This CDR3 has 14 residues. Trimming left V 6 bases short and J 4 bases short, with 13 bases between. The germline V gene has CDR1 DFQATT and CDR2 SNEGSKA (reference sequence). The DNA of the CDR3 is TGCAGTGCCATCCGGACAGAGGGGGCCAACGTCCTGACTTTC. Amino acids: CSAIRTEGANVLTF.